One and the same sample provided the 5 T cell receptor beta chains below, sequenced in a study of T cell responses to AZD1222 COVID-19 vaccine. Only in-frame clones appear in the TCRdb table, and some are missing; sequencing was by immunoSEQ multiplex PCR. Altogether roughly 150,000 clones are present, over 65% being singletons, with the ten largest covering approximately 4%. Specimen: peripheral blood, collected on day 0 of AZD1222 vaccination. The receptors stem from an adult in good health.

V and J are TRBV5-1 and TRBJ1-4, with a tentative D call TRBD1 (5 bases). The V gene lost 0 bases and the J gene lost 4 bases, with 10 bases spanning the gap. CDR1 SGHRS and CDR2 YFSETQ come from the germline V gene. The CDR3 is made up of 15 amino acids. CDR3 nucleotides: TGCGCCAGCAGCTTGGAGGGGACTAATAATGAAAAACTGTTTTTT. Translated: CASSLEGTNNEKLFF.

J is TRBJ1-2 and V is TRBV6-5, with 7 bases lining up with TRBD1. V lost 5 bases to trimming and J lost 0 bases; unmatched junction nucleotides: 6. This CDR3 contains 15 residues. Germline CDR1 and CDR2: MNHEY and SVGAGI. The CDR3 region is CASSPDRRSNYGYTF. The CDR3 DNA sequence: TGTGCCAGCAGTCCGGACAGGAGGTCTAACTATGGCTACACCTTC.

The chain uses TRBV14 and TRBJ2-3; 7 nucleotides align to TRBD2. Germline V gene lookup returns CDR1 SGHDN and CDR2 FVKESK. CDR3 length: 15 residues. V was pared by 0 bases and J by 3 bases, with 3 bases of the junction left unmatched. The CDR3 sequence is CASSQEGGTTDTQYF. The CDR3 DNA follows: TGTGCCAGCAGCCAAGAGGGGGGGACTACAGATACGCAGTATTTT.

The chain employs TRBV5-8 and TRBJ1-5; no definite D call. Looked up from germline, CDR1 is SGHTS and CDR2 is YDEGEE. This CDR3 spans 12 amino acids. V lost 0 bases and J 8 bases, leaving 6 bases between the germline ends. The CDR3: CASSLEWKPQHF. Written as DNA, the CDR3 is TGTGCCAGCAGCTTGGAATGGAAGCCCCAGCATTTT.

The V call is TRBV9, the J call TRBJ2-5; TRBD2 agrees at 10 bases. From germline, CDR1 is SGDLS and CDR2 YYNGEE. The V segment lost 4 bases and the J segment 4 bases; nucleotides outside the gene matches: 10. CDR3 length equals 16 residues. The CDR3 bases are TGTGCCAGCAGCTTTAGCGGGGGGACTAGGGGAGAGACCCAGTACTTC. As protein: CASSFSGGTRGETQYF.